This paragraph covers one T cell receptor (beta chain) sequence. Antigen specificity is unknown. The data stem from a study of spatial heterogeneity in lung cancer. Study details: Where present, follow-up PBMC were sequenced a median of around 2 years after resection.

General study results and limits: There were more appearances of ubiquitous expanded tumor TCRs in blood at resection than at follow-up.

The time point here: blood at routine non-recurrence follow-up after resection. Every TCR cDNA molecule bore its own unique molecular identifier. TCRdb used MiXCR to reprocess the 5' RACE reads, holding one entry per CDR3 protein. The sample has roughly 110,000 distinct CDR3 sequences; 11% are singletons. This TCR was recovered from a female donor with early-stage non-small cell lung cancer. The material was PBMCs, obtained at follow-up.

CDR3 loop: CASSFSGQGAGNTIYF. The CDR3 bases are TGCGCCAGCAGCTTCAGCGGACAGGGTGCAGGAAACACCATATATTTT. This chain uses TRBV5-1 with TRBJ1-3; the match to TRBD1 covers 8 bases. Germline-derived CDR1 and CDR2 are SGHRS and YFSETQ. Trimming cost V 2 bases and J 4 bases; bases outside gene matches: 8. CDR3 length: 16 residues. Variable domain in full (rest from reference TRBV5-1 and TRBJ1-3): KAGVTQTPRYLIKTRGQQVTLSCSPISGHRSVSWYQQTPGQGLQFLFEYFSETQRNKGNFPGRFSGRQFSNSRSEMNVSTLELGDSALYLCASSFSGQGAGNTIYFGEGSWLTVV.